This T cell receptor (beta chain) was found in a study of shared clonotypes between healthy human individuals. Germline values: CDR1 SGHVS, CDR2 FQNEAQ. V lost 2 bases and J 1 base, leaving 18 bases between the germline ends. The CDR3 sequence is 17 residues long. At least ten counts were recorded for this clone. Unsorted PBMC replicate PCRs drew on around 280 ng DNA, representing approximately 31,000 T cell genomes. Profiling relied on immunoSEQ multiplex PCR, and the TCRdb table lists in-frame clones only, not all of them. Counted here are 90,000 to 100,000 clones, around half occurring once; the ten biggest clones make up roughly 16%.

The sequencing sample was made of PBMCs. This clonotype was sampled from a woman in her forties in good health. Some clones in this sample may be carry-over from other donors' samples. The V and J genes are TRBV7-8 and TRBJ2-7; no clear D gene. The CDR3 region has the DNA TGTGCCAGCAGCTTACCCCTGCCGCAGACCGTGTCCTACGAGCAGTACTTC. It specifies CASSLPLPQTVSYEQYF.